This TCR beta chain was recorded in a study of T-cell reconstitution after alpha-beta-depleted transplantation in children. Study conclusions and caveats: Surviving thymic progenitors and recipient T cells were the source of high TCRbeta diversity at day 60 in some patients. As was reported, about two months after transplant, alpha-beta T cells came from several hundred expanded graft clones. Newly produced T cells mostly accounted for T-cell counts and diversity one year post-transplant.

It was with unique molecular identifiers that the TCRbeta library was prepared. TCRdb independently ran MiXCR on the PCR reads; one entry per CDR3 protein. Here the sample spans over 100,000 distinct CDR3 sequences, 9% to 12% being singletons. In this sample, this clonotype turned up many times. What it binds is not known. CDR3 length: 13 amino acids. Trimming took off 3 bases at V and 3 bases at J, with 8 bases between the two ends. This clonotype was sampled from a boy between 2 and 10 years old with acute lymphoblastic leukemia, due to receive a stem cell transplant. The V and J genes are TRBV12-3 or TRBV12-4 and TRBJ2-5; tentative D call: TRBD1 (6 bases). The material sequenced was PBMCs, taken before TCRalphabeta/CD19-depleted stem cell transplant. This CDR3 reads CASSFRGEETQYF. The CDR3 bases are TGTGCCAGCAGTTTCAGGGGAGAAGAGACCCAGTACTTC.